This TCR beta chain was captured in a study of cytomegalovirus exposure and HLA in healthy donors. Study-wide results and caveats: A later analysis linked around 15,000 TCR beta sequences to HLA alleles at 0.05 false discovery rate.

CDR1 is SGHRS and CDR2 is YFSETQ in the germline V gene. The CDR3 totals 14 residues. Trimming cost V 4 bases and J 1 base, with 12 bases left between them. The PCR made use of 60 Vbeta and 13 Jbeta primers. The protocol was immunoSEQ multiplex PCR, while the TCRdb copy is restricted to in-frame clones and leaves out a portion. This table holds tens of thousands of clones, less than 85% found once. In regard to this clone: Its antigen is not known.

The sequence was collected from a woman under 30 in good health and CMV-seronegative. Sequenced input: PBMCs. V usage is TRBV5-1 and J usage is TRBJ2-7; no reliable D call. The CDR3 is CASSPSGESYEQYF. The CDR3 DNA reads TGCGCCAGCAGCCCCAGTGGAGAGTCCTACGAGCAGTACTTC.